This T cell receptor beta chain was captured in a study of T cells expressing NK-cell markers. About the research overall: In sorted CD3+CD56+NKG2C+, CD3+CD56+NKG2C- and CD3+CD56-NKG2C+ T cells, TCR beta repertoires were obtained. Sequenced donors, eight in total, included seven who were HCMV-seropositive and one who was seronegative. General observations from the study: Of the CD8+ T cells in roughly 6 donors, roughly 1.0-7.5% belonged to dominant NKG2C+ clonotypes. Topping the CD3+CD56-NKG2C+ fraction as well were these clonotypes, in a few donors.

In regard to this clonotype: The target antigen is unknown.

This CDR3 is built from 14 residues. Germline CDR1 and CDR2: MNHEY and SMNVEV (reference sequence). TCRdb re-called the 5' RACE reads and shows each CDR3 protein once, DNA omitted. Reported are 150,000 or so distinct CDR3 sequences; the ten largest clones contain around a third. Sequenced: blood T cells: a sorted CD56 or NKG2C T cell subset, CD4+ or CD8+ T cells, or bulk PBMC T cells (not recorded which). The chain recombines TRBV27 with TRBJ2-3; checking the TCRdb D call of TRBD1 is not possible without DNA. This sequence originates from a woman between 45 and 60 years old in good health. The CDR3 spells CASKETGWTDTQYF.